This T cell receptor (beta chain) comes out of a study of T cell repertoires in cytomegalovirus infection. At the level of the study: Both CMV infection and a matching HLA type were indicated by public TCR beta signatures. Whole-study findings and limits: Cumulative frequency of public TCR beta families picked out carriers of CMV plus the relevant HLA. Ex vivo, HLA-C-restricted CMV-specific TCR beta clonotypes prevailed over the rest of the response.

TCRdb analysed the reads with MiXCR anew, one entry per CDR3 protein. The sample includes a few hundred thousand distinct CDR3 sequences, more than 15% seen only once; the top ten take less than 50%. The sample holds many counts of this clonotype. Its antigen is not identified. V lost 3 bases and J lost 2, with 20 bases in between. CDR1 and CDR2 from the germline V gene are SEHNR and FQNEAQ (reference sequence). The CDR3 sequence is 19 residues long. The V gene is TRBV7-9, the J gene TRBJ1-6; no firm D call. The sequence was collected from a human donor in good health (CMV status not recorded). Some clones in this sample may be carry-over from other donors' samples. Sequencing was done on a sample of CD8+ T cells from PBMCs. This CDR3 is CASSFGMGVGRAYNSPLHF. CDR3 in DNA: TGTGCCAGCAGCTTCGGAATGGGAGTCGGTAGGGCCTATAATTCACCCCTCCACTTT.